These T cell receptor beta chains were read from a single sample in a study of shared clonotypes between healthy human individuals. Method: immunoSEQ multiplex PCR; TCRdb's copy keeps in-frame clones and lacks some. The sample includes roughly 700,000 clones, roughly 88% of them seen just once. Sample: memory CD8+ T cells from PBMCs. All receptors derive from a man aged 18 to 29 in good health. Some clones in this sample may be carry-over from other donors' samples. CDR3s include the opening cysteine and the closing phenylalanine or tryptophan.

V gene	CDR3 length	J gene	CDR3 protein
TRBV9	12	TRBJ2-2	CASSGQPGELFF
TRBV4-3	14	TRBJ1-1	CASSQGTADTEAFF
TRBV27	15	TRBJ1-1	CASSPLGQPNTEAFF
TRBV28	12	TRBJ1-1	CASSLFPTEAFF
TRBV7-9	12	TRBJ2-7	CASSLALEEQYF
TRBV19	14	TRBJ1-1	CASSWGGKNTEAFF
TRBV6-5	16	TRBJ2-7	CASSYSKWGFGGEQYF
TRBV7-2	17	TRBJ2-5	CASSLEVLAGGVKTQYF
TRBV4-2	17	TRBJ2-3	CASSQEGGTSAADTQYF
TRBV4-3	15	TRBJ2-7	CASSQGRGPSYEQYF
TRBV7-6	17	TRBJ2-1	CASSLTSGRGSYNEQFF
TRBV7-9	15	TRBJ2-7	CASSPPTGATYEQYF
TRBV27	14	TRBJ2-3	CASSLRLRTDTQYF
TRBV29-1	12	TRBJ2-7	CSVQTGNYEQYF
TRBV4-3	13	TRBJ2-1	CASSQDRTPPLFF
TRBV2	14	TRBJ1-1	CASSEPGMNTEAFF
TRBV5-1	12	TRBJ2-7	CASSLGSSEQYF